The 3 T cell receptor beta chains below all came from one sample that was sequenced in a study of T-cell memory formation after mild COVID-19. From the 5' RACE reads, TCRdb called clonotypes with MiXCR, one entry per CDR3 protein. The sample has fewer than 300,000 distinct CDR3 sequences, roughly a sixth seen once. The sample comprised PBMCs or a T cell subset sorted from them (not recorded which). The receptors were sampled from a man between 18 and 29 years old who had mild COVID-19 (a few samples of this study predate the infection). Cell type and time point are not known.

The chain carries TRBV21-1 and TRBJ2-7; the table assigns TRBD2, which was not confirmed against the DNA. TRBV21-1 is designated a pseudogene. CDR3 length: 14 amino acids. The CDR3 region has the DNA TGTGCCAGCAGCAAAAGGGAGGTCTCCTACGAGCAGTACGTC. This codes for CASSKREVSYEQYV.

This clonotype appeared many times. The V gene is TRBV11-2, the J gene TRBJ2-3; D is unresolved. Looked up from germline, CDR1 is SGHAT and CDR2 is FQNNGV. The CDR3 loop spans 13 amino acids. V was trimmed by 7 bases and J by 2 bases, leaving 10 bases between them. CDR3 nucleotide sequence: TGTGCCAGCACTGGGGAACCCACAGATACGCAGTATTTT. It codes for CASTGEPTDTQYF.

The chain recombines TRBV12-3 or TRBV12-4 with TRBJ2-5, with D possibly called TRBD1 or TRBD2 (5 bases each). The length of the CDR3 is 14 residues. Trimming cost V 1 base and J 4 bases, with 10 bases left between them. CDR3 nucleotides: TGTGCCAGCAGTTTAGGGGGGATGGGAGAGACCCAGTACTTC. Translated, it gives CASSLGGMGETQYF.